One sample yielded the 22 T cell receptor beta chains listed below, sequenced in a study of T cell repertoires in cytomegalovirus infection. A single record per CDR3 protein comes from TCRdb applying MiXCR to the reads. Seen here are about 300,000 distinct CDR3 sequences, 9.6% observed once, and the top ten hold approximately 2.4%. Specimen: PBMCs. These receptors were obtained from a human donor in good health (CMV status not recorded). Some clones in this sample may be carry-over from other donors' samples.

This clonotype was seen repeatedly, ten times or more. This rearrangement joins TRBV29-1 to TRBJ1-2, with 11 bases matching TRBD1. V was clipped by 3 bases and J by 10 bases; unmatched bases: 7. The CDR3 runs to 13 residues. Germline V gives CDR1 SQVTM, CDR2 ANQGSEA. The CDR3 protein is CSVDLGQGGFYTF. CDR3 nucleotides: TGCAGCGTTGATCTGGGACAGGGGGGATTCTACACCTTC.

This clonotype was detected ten times or more. V usage is TRBV7-2 and J usage is TRBJ2-3; TRBD2 agrees at 10 bases. Per germline, CDR1 SGHTA and CDR2 FQGNSA. The CDR3 extends over 14 amino acids. J was trimmed by 6 bases and V by 5 bases; bases with no gene match: 5. CDR3 DNA: TGTGCCAGCAGCCCCGGGACTAGCGTCGATACGCAGTATTTT. Its protein product is CASSPGTSVDTQYF.

With respect to this clonotype: A single base separates this from a much larger clone, so it may be a read error. The V call is TRBV29-1, the J call TRBJ2-4; D uncertain. This CDR3 has 13 residues. Germline CDR1 reads SQVTM; CDR2 reads ANQGSEA. CDR3 residues: CSVGPGLENIQNF. Written as DNA, the CDR3 is TGCAGCGTCGGCCCGGGTTTAGAGAACATTCAGAACTTC.

In its sample, this clonotype was seen many times. The chain combines TRBV25-1 with TRBJ2-1; 8 nucleotides match TRBD2. The CDR3 has 20 residues. Germline CDR1 reads MGHDK; CDR2 reads SYGVNS. V gave up 0 bases and J gave up 3 bases; unmatched junction bases: 16. CDR3 protein: CASSEYYPVGGGGFYNEQFF. The CDR3 nucleotides read TGTGCCAGCAGTGAATATTACCCAGTAGGAGGCGGGGGGTTCTACAATGAGCAGTTCTTC.

In its sample, this clonotype was seen many times. J is TRBJ2-5 and V is TRBV4-1; 7 nucleotides line up with TRBD2. J gave up 5 bases and V 1 base, and 7 bases lay outside the gene matches. CDR1 MGHRA and CDR2 YSYEKL come from the germline V gene. This CDR3 spans 15 amino acids. CDR3: CASSQAGGSFETQYF. The CDR3 DNA reads TGCGCCAGCAGCCAAGCCGGGGGGTCATTTGAGACCCAGTACTTC.

J is TRBJ1-1 and V is TRBV28, with D perhaps matching TRBD1 (6 bases). The CDR3 is made up of 13 amino acids. Germline V gene sequence: CDR1 MDHEN, CDR2 SYDVKM. V lost 6 bases to trimming and J lost 5 bases, with 13 bases between them. The CDR3 sequence: CASRGALRTEAFF. The DNA for the CDR3 is TGTGCCAGCAGGGGGGCTCTAAGGACTGAAGCTTTCTTT.

This clonotype occurred many times. The chain is built from TRBV2 and TRBJ2-3; the match to TRBD2 covers 11 bases. CDR3 size: 16 residues. After removal of 6 bases from V and 2 bases from J, the junction contained 7 bases not matched to a gene. Germline CDR1 and CDR2: SNHLY and FYNNEI. The CDR3, as DNA: TGTGCCAGCAGAGCCTCTAGCGGGGGGTACACAGATACGCAGTATTTT. Translation gives CASRASSGGYTDTQYF.

This clonotype showed up just a few times. J is TRBJ2-1 and V is TRBV27; no firm D call. The CDR3 loop spans 12 amino acids. V lost 1 base to trimming and J lost 8 bases, with 6 bases between them. Germline V gene lookup returns CDR1 MNHEY and CDR2 SMNVEV (reference sequence). As DNA, the CDR3 is TGTGCCAGCAGTTTATACCAAGATGAGCAGTTCTTC. It yields the protein CASSLYQDEQFF.

This clonotype was recorded many times. The rearrangement joins TRBV6-2 or TRBV6-3 to TRBJ1-5, with D unclear. Trimming took off 4 bases at V and 2 bases at J, with 18 bases between the two ends. Germline loops: CDR1 MNHEY, CDR2 SVGEGT. This CDR3 is built from 17 residues. The CDR3 coding sequence is TGTGCCAGCAGTTCCCGCACGGTTTCCGATGGCAATCAGCCCCAGCATTTT. This encodes CASSSRTVSDGNQPQHF.

This clonotype was seen more than once but under ten times. The V call is TRBV20-1, the J call TRBJ1-4; TRBD1 might be the D (5 bases). The germline V gene has CDR1 DFQATT and CDR2 SNEGSKA (reference sequence). The CDR3 loop spans 15 amino acids. V lost 0 bases and J 5 bases, leaving 13 bases between the germline ends. CDR3 in DNA: TGCAGTGCTAGAGATCGGGGCGGATACAATGAAAAACTGTTTTTT. Its translation: CSARDRGGYNEKLFF.

This clonotype was detected many times. The chain couples TRBV5-6 to TRBJ1-1; D unresolved. V lost 1 base, J lost 1 base, and 11 bases lay in between. CDR1 is SGHDT and CDR2 is YYEEEE in the germline V gene. CDR3 length equals 15 residues. The CDR3 sequence is CASSLMDYPNTEAFF. CDR3 DNA: TGTGCCAGCAGCTTGATGGACTATCCGAACACTGAAGCTTTCTTT.

Many counts were recorded for this clonotype. This sequence joins TRBV20-1 and TRBJ1-1, with unresolved D. Trimming shortened V by 2 bases and J by 1 base, and 8 bases separated the two germline ends. The CDR3 spans 13 residues. Looked up from germline, CDR1 is DFQATT and CDR2 is SNEGSKA (reference sequence). This CDR3 is CSARTQKNTEAFF. CDR3 DNA sequence: TGCAGTGCTAGAACACAGAAGAACACTGAAGCTTTCTTT.

There are many counts of this clonotype. This chain joins TRBV6-5 and TRBJ2-7, with TRBD1 matching 11 bases. From germline, CDR1 is MNHEY and CDR2 SVGAGI. This CDR3 has 13 residues. Unmatched junction bases numbered 5, after V lost 6 bases and J lost 7 bases. CDR3 DNA: TGTGCCAGCAGCGGACAGGGGGCTGGGGAGCAGTACTTC. Its translation: CASSGQGAGEQYF.

The count of this clonotype is one. V usage is TRBV28 and J usage is TRBJ2-3; D could derive from TRBD1 or TRBD2 (5 bases each). With 3 bases removed from V and 2 bases from J, the gap between germline ends came to 9 bases. This CDR3 has 14 residues. CDR1 MDHEN and CDR2 SYDVKM come from the germline V gene. This CDR3 is CASSFWGITDTQYF. CDR3 in DNA: TGTGCCAGCAGTTTTTGGGGGATCACAGATACGCAGTATTTT.

This clonotype was seen just once. The V call is TRBV19, the J call TRBJ2-7, with D perhaps TRBD2 (5 bases). CDR3 size: 15 residues. CDR1 and CDR2 from the germline V gene are LNHDA and SQIVND (reference sequence). With 3 bases removed from V and 3 bases from J, the gap between germline ends came to 15 bases. CDR3 sequence: CASSIHLGLNYEQYF. The DNA of the CDR3 is TGTGCCAGTAGTATCCACTTAGGACTGAACTACGAGCAGTACTTC.

This clonotype was seen ten or more times. The rearrangement joins TRBV6-1 to TRBJ1-5; 10 bases line up with TRBD1. Germline CDR1 and CDR2: MNHNS and SASEGT. The CDR3 is 16 residues long. V was clipped by 9 bases and J by 1 base; unmatched bases: 9. In nucleotides, the CDR3 is TGTGCCAGTCGAGGACAGGGGGTAGTCAGCAATCAGCCCCAGCATTTT. Translated, it gives CASRGQGVVSNQPQHF.

This clonotype was seen repeatedly, ten times or more. V gene TRBV6-2 or TRBV6-3 combines with J gene TRBJ2-7; TRBD1 aligns across 10 bases. In germline, CDR1 is MNHEY, CDR2 SVGEGT. V gave up 6 bases and J gave up 6 bases; unmatched junction bases: 20. The CDR3 contains 18 residues. The CDR3 region has the DNA TGTGCCAGCAGAACCCGGCGACAGGGGGCATACAGGTACGGCGAGCAGTACGTC. Translating gives CASRTRRQGAYRYGEQYV.

The table lists this clonotype with many counts. This rearrangement joins TRBV4-3 to TRBJ2-5; 7 nucleotides align to TRBD1. Germline V gene data show CDR1 as LGHNA and CDR2 as YSLEER. V was clipped by 0 bases and J by 1 base; unmatched bases: 8. This CDR3 has 17 residues. CDR3 in DNA: TGCGCCAGCAGCCAAGATCACCACAGGGGAGCCCAAGAGACCCAGTACTTC. Translation gives CASSQDHHRGAQETQYF.

This rearrangement joins TRBV19 to TRBJ1-2, with TRBD1 identical over 9 bases. J lost 1 base, V lost 3 bases, and 3 bases had no gene match. Germline V CDR1 and CDR2: LNHDA, SQIVND (reference sequence). The CDR3 is made up of 15 amino acids. CDR3 nucleotides: TGTGCCAGTAGTATGGGACAGGGAGATAACTATGGCTACACCTTC. Its protein product is CASSMGQGDNYGYTF.

This clonotype was recorded at least ten times. The chain recombines TRBV7-2 with TRBJ2-1; 9 positions match TRBD2. This CDR3 spans 15 amino acids. Per the germline V gene, CDR1 is SGHTA and CDR2 is FQGNSA. The V gene end was trimmed by 5 bases and the J gene end by 4 bases; junction bases not matched to a gene: 6. The CDR3 loop reads CASSLSAGGYNEQFF. CDR3 in DNA: TGTGCCAGCAGCCTCTCCGCGGGGGGGTACAATGAGCAGTTCTTC.

This clonotype has a count of ten or more. The chain uses TRBV7-2 and TRBJ2-5; weak D call: TRBD2 (7 bases). Germline V gives CDR1 SGHTA, CDR2 FQGNSA. V was pared by 1 base and J by 5 bases, with 23 bases between. There are 18 residues in the CDR3. The CDR3 region has the DNA TGTGCCAGCAGCTTAGGCACTAGCACCCGGGGGAGGGGGGAGACCCAGTACTTC. It encodes CASSLGTSTRGRGETQYF.

This clonotype has a count of ten or more. The chain is built from TRBV6-2 or TRBV6-3 and TRBJ2-2; D possibly uses TRBD1 or TRBD2 (5 bases each). The CDR3 is made up of 14 amino acids. Trimming took off 3 bases at V and 5 bases at J, with 10 bases between the two ends. CDR1 and CDR2 (germline): MNHEY, SVGEGT. The CDR3 here is CASSYRGETGELFF. CDR3 nucleotide sequence: TGTGCCAGCAGTTATCGAGGGGAAACCGGGGAGCTGTTTTTT.